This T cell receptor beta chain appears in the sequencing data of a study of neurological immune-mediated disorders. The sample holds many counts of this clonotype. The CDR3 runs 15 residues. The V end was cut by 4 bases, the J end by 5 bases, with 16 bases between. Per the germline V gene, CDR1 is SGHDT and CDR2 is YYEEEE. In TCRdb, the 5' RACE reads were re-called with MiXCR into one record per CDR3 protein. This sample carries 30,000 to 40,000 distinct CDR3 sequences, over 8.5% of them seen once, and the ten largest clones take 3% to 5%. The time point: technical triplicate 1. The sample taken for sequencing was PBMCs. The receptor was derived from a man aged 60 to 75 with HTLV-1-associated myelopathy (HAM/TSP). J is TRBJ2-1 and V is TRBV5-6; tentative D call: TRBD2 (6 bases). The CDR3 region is CASSPPVSGNNEQFF. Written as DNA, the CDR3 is TGTGCCAGCAGCCCCCCGGTTAGCGGAAACAATGAGCAGTTCTTC.